This T cell receptor beta chain was identified in a study of cytotoxic CD8 clonotypes in ibrutinib-treated CLL. On the study more broadly: Mean values per sample were 250,000 to 300,000 productive templates and around 96,000 productive rearrangements. Study-wide results and caveats: There were few public clonotypes, and on treatment they contracted or stayed stable. Increased clonality at ibrutinib response gave way to a return toward baseline at progression.

Using immunoSEQ multiplex PCR, the repertoire was profiled, and TCRdb retains in-frame clones only, with some absent. The sample consists of fewer than 150,000 clones, around 84% of them appearing once. V shed 1 base, J shed 6 bases, and the junction held 4 bases outside the gene matches. The CDR3 is 15 residues long. Germline V lookup: CDR1 SGHAT, CDR2 FQNNGV. The TCR beta libraries used around 2.2 micrograms of genomic DNA that came from cryopreserved PBMCs. About this clone: Its antigen remains unidentified.

The receptor was isolated from a human donor with chronic lymphocytic leukemia. V is TRBV11-2 and J is TRBJ2-2; 8 positions match TRBD2. Here the sequenced sample was PBMCs, taken after 24 months of ibrutinib treatment. CDR3 coding DNA: TGTGCCAGCAGCTTAGGGACTAGCCGGGCCGGGGAGCTGTTTTTT. As protein: CASSLGTSRAGELFF.